The 29 T cell receptor beta chains in this list originate from one sample, sequenced in a study of T cell responses to AZD1222 COVID-19 vaccine. Some clones are missing from TCRdb's copy, which holds only in-frame ones; the method was immunoSEQ multiplex PCR. The table shows around 100,000 clones, with less than 95% occurring only once. The sequences come from peripheral blood, collected on day 0 of AZD1222 vaccination. The source of these receptors is an adult in good health.

The genes are TRBV6-2 or TRBV6-3 and TRBJ1-1; TRBD1 matches 7 bases. The CDR3 runs to 13 residues. Germline loops: CDR1 MNHEY, CDR2 SVGEGT. Trimming cost V 2 bases and J 5 bases; bases outside gene matches: 2. The CDR3: CASSYGQATEAFF. CDR3 sequence (DNA): TGTGCCAGCAGTTACGGACAGGCAACTGAAGCTTTCTTT.

The gene calls are TRBV19 and TRBJ1-5, with D tentatively TRBD1 (5 bases). Deletions cut 3 bases from V and 5 bases from J, with 11 bases between. CDR3 size: 14 residues. Germline-derived CDR1 and CDR2 are LNHDA and SQIVND (reference sequence). The CDR3: CASSMGGVDQPQHF. The CDR3 coding sequence is TGTGCCAGTAGTATGGGGGGAGTGGATCAGCCCCAGCATTTT.

This clone showed up just once. The CDR3 reads CASSPTGQGDGYTF. CDR3 in DNA: TGTGCCAGCTCACCCACGGGACAGGGGGATGGCTACACCTTC. The gene calls are TRBV18 and TRBJ1-2; the match to TRBD1 covers 11 bases. Germline loops: CDR1 KGHSH, CDR2 LQKENI. The CDR3 is 14 residues long. V trimming: 3 bases; J trimming: 6 bases; junction bases outside the gene matches: 3.

The CDR3 DNA sequence: TGTGCCAGCAGCAATACCCCTCAGACTCGTAATTCACCCCTCCACTTT. It is translated as CASSNTPQTRNSPLHF. The genes are TRBV7-9 and TRBJ1-6; D ambiguous. This CDR3 has 16 residues. Between the trimmed V and J ends, which lost 5 bases and 6 bases, there was a span of 17 bases. CDR1 and CDR2 from the germline V gene are SEHNR and FQNEAQ (reference sequence).

V gene TRBV5-1 combines with J gene TRBJ2-5, with D perhaps matching TRBD2 (6 bases). V was cut by 5 bases and J by 5 bases, with 16 bases left in between. Germline CDR1 SGHRS, CDR2 YFSETQ. The CDR3 covers 14 residues. For the CDR3, the DNA is TGCGCCAGCAGTTTCCTAGGTGGGGGGGAGACCCAGTACTTC. Translation: CASSFLGGGETQYF.

The chain carries TRBV7-3 and TRBJ2-3; D not resolved. The CDR3 covers 15 residues. Germline CDR1 SGHTA, CDR2 FQGTGA. V was pared by 0 bases and J by 5 bases, with 12 bases between. The CDR3 loop reads CASSLTGSHRDTQYF. The DNA of the CDR3 is TGTGCCAGCAGCTTAACGGGGTCGCATAGAGATACGCAGTATTTT.

The chain links TRBV5-8 to TRBJ1-6; D gene ambiguous. Trimming left V 4 bases short and J 0 bases short, with 17 bases between. There are 18 residues in the CDR3. Germline V gene data show CDR1 as SGHTS and CDR2 as YDEGEE. The CDR3 DNA sequence: TGTGCCAGCAGCGTGCCAGGAGCCGCGAGCTCCTATAATTCACCCCTCCACTTT. It encodes CASSVPGAASSYNSPLHF.

The CDR3 here is CASSHIGGGRPYEQYF. In DNA form, the CDR3 reads TGCGCCAGCAGCCATATTGGGGGGGGCCGTCCCTACGAGCAGTACTTC. The genes are TRBV5-1 and TRBJ2-7, with a possible D match to TRBD2 (7 bases). Germline V gene data show CDR1 as SGHRS and CDR2 as YFSETQ. Trimming removed 4 bases from V and 2 bases from J, with 19 bases in between. The CDR3 is 16 amino acids.

The chain is built from TRBV2 and TRBJ1-2, with TRBD1 as a possible D gene (6 bases). Germline CDR1 and CDR2: SNHLY and FYNNEI. Deletions cut 4 bases from V and 8 bases from J, with 17 bases between. CDR3 length: 14 residues. The CDR3 bases are TGTGCCAGCAGTGGACAGGCGTTATTGGAAGGCTACACCTTC. Protein product: CASSGQALLEGYTF.

The chain has TRBV28 and TRBJ2-7, with 8 positions matching TRBD1. Germline trimming cut 5 bases from V and 3 bases from J; bases unmatched to any gene: 3. This CDR3 spans 13 amino acids. Germline V gene sequence: CDR1 MDHEN, CDR2 SYDVKM. For the CDR3, the DNA is TGTGCCAGCAGTAACACAGGGGGCTACGAGCAGTACTTC. Translating gives CASSNTGGYEQYF.

V gene TRBV5-5 combines with J gene TRBJ2-5, with 13 bases that match TRBD2. The CDR3 length is 18 residues. V dropped 5 bases and J dropped 2; count of bases not matched to a gene: 12. Per germline, CDR1 SGHKS and CDR2 YYEKEE (reference sequence). The CDR3 region is CASRPWTSGGPKQETQYF. As DNA, the CDR3 is TGTGCCAGCAGACCCTGGACTAGCGGGGGACCTAAACAAGAGACCCAGTACTTC. Using reference TRBV5-5 and TRBJ2-5 for the parts outside the CDR3, the full variable domain is DAGVTQSPTHLIKTRGQQVTLRCSPISGHKSVSWYQQVLGQGPQFIFQYYEKEERGRGNFPDRFSARQFPNYSSELNVNALLLGDSALYLCASRPWTSGGPKQETQYFGPGTRLLVL.

Ten or more counts support this clone. V is TRBV2 and J is TRBJ1-4; perhaps TRBD1 as D (6 bases). Germline CDR1 and CDR2: SNHLY and FYNNEI. This CDR3 is built from 15 residues. V dropped 9 bases and J dropped 8 bases, with 22 bases sitting between them. The CDR3 DNA follows: TGTGCCAGTACTACCGGGACAACCTTATTGGAAAAACTGTTTTTT. Translated: CASTTGTTLLEKLFF.

The chain recombines TRBV6-5 with TRBJ1-1; D is unresolved. Germline CDR1 and CDR2: MNHEY and SVGAGI. The CDR3 sequence is 15 residues long. The V end lost 0 bases, the J end lost 1 base, and 9 bases lay between the germline ends. Here the CDR3 DNA reads TGTGCCAGCAGTTACTCGGGTTCAGGGAACACTGAAGCTTTCTTT. Protein sequence: CASSYSGSGNTEAFF.

The chain links TRBV6-5 to TRBJ2-3; unclear D gene. V was clipped by 2 bases and J by 5 bases, with 14 bases between them. The CDR3 is 15 residues long. Germline CDR1 MNHEY, CDR2 SVGAGI. The CDR3 sequence is CASSYDQLSLDTQYF. CDR3 nucleotide sequence: TGTGCCAGCAGTTACGACCAGCTATCGTTAGATACGCAGTATTTT.

The rearrangement links TRBV11-2 to TRBJ1-1; D gene unclear. Germline values: CDR1 SGHAT, CDR2 FQNNGV. The V end lost 1 base, the J end lost 3 bases, and 6 bases lay between the germline ends. This CDR3 has 13 amino acids. CDR3 coding DNA: TGTGCCAGCAGCTTAGGGGCGGACACTGAAGCTTTCTTT. Translation gives CASSLGADTEAFF.

The chain is built from TRBV20-1 and TRBJ2-7, with a possible D match to TRBD2 (5 bases). Germline assignment: CDR1 DFQATT and CDR2 SNEGSKA (reference sequence). The V gene lost 5 bases and the J gene lost 11 bases, with 16 bases spanning the gap. CDR3 length equals 11 residues. CDR3 sequence: CSAPYQLGEYF. CDR3 DNA: TGCAGTGCTCCTTACCAGCTCGGGGAGTACTTC.

The genes are TRBV15 and TRBJ2-2, with D unclear. This CDR3 region has 13 residues. Looked up from germline, CDR1 is LNHNV and CDR2 is YYDKDF (reference sequence). The V gene lost 3 bases and the J gene lost 6 bases, with 8 bases spanning the gap. CDR3 nucleotide sequence: TGTGCCACCAGCAGCGGATCCCCCGGGGAGCTGTTTTTT. This gives the protein CATSSGSPGELFF.

CDR3 coding DNA: TGCAGTGCCCTGGGGGATACGCAGTATTTT. Translating gives CSALGDTQYF. The rearrangement links TRBV20-1 to TRBJ2-3; D unresolved. Germline values: CDR1 DFQATT, CDR2 SNEGSKA (reference sequence). Trimming pared 6 bases from V and 6 bases from J, leaving 7 bases between. The CDR3 consists of 10 residues.

The chain links TRBV13 to TRBJ2-7, with 8 bases that match TRBD2. The CDR3 is 15 residues long. The V gene's germline CDR1 is PRHDT and CDR2 FYEKMQ (reference sequence). Trimming cost V 5 bases and J 3 bases; bases outside gene matches: 9. CDR3 bases: TGTGCCAGCAGCCGTCCCCTACGGGGGGGCTACGAGCAGTACTTC. Its protein is CASSRPLRGGYEQYF.

The chain carries TRBV2 and TRBJ2-3, with D unresolved. Germline lookup yields CDR1 SNHLY and CDR2 FYNNEI. The CDR3 runs to 13 residues. Deletions cut 3 bases from V and 7 bases from J, with 11 bases between. This chain's CDR3 is CASSDDGRNTQYF. The CDR3 DNA is TGTGCCAGCAGTGATGACGGGCGAAATACGCAGTATTTT.

V gene TRBV5-4 combines with J gene TRBJ2-5; D remains ambiguous. The germline gives CDR1 SGHNT, CDR2 YYREEE (reference sequence). The CDR3 has 12 residues. The V end lost 1 base, the J end lost 5 bases, and 6 bases lay between the germline ends. CDR3 nucleotides: TGTGCCAGCAGCTTGTCCTCGGAGACCCAGTACTTC. As protein: CASSLSSETQYF.

V usage is TRBV4-3 and J usage is TRBJ1-2, with D maybe TRBD1 (6 bases). CDR3 length: 15 amino acids. Germline V gene data show CDR1 as LGHNA and CDR2 as YSLEER. The V and J ends lost 4 bases and 3 bases respectively, with 15 bases between them. As DNA, the CDR3 is TGCGCCAGCAGCCCAAAGACACAGGGTCACTATGGCTACACCTTC. Its protein product is CASSPKTQGHYGYTF.

The genes are TRBV2 and TRBJ2-1; 11 bases agree with TRBD2. The CDR3 totals 16 residues. Germline V gives CDR1 SNHLY, CDR2 FYNNEI. J was trimmed by 8 bases and V by 6 bases; bases with no gene match: 12. The CDR3 nucleotides are TGTGCCAGCAGAGAATTAGCGGGGGGGCAGTTCGATGAGCAGTTCTTC. It codes for CASRELAGGQFDEQFF.

This rearrangement joins TRBV4-3 to TRBJ1-5; D is ambiguous. The CDR3 covers 14 residues. Trimming stripped 2 bases from V and 3 bases from J, with 8 bases between. Germline CDR1 reads LGHNA; CDR2 reads YSLEER. Written as DNA, the CDR3 is TGCGCCAGCAGCCAAAGACGAGTCAATCAGCCCCAGCATTTT. This gives the protein CASSQRRVNQPQHF.

The V call is TRBV4-2, the J call TRBJ1-2; the D is unclear. CDR1 is LGHNA and CDR2 is YNFKEQ in the germline V gene. With 1 base removed from V and 9 bases from J, the gap between germline ends came to 15 bases. This CDR3 contains 14 residues. The CDR3 protein is CASSQGGGGESYTF. The CDR3 bases are TGTGCCAGCAGCCAAGGGGGAGGTGGGGAAAGCTACACCTTC.

J is TRBJ2-2 and V is TRBV9; D ambiguous. V lost 0 bases and J lost 6, with 6 bases in between. Germline V gene data show CDR1 as SGDLS and CDR2 as YYNGEE. The CDR3 sequence is 13 residues long. As DNA, the CDR3 is TGTGCCAGCAGCGTAGGGCAAGCCGGGGAGCTGTTTTTT. It encodes CASSVGQAGELFF.

The CDR3 region is CASSHRDNVNEQFF. CDR3 sequence (DNA): TGTGCCAGCAGCCACCGGGACAATGTCAATGAGCAGTTCTTC. The genes are TRBV3-1 (or the pseudogene TRBV3-2) and TRBJ2-1, with D possibly being TRBD1 (6 bases). Germline V gene sequence: CDR1 LGHDT, CDR2 YNNKEL (reference sequence). The V gene lost 3 bases and the J gene lost 6 bases, with 12 bases spanning the gap. This CDR3 has 14 amino acids.

The chain has TRBV6-5 and TRBJ2-5; TRBD2 aligns across 10 bases. Germline V gene data show CDR1 as MNHEY and CDR2 as SVGAGI. V shed 7 bases and J 5 bases; nucleotides not matched to a gene: 1. The CDR3 runs to 12 residues. The chain's CDR3 is CASTLAGETQYF. The CDR3, as DNA: TGTGCCAGCACACTAGCGGGGGAGACCCAGTACTTC.

V is TRBV7-9 and J is TRBJ1-1, with D maybe TRBD1 (5 bases). The CDR3 sequence is 13 residues long. V was trimmed by 0 bases and J by 6 bases, leaving 8 bases between them. CDR1 is SEHNR and CDR2 is FQNEAQ in the germline V gene (reference sequence). The CDR3 nucleotides are TGTGCCAGCAGCTTAGCCGGGACGGCTGAAGCTTTCTTT. Residues: CASSLAGTAEAFF.